The 23 T cell receptor beta chains reported below all come from one sample, sequenced in a study of blood T cell repertoires in COVID-19. This table comes from immunoSEQ multiplex PCR, and its TCRdb copy is limited to in-frame clones, with some not included. The sample shows under 300,000 clones, 90% to 95% of them seen only once. Source material: PBMCs or T cells enriched from blood (not recorded which). The source is a woman under 30 who had recovered from COVID-19.

There are a few counts of this clone. The genes are TRBV27 and TRBJ1-1; TRBD1 aligns across 7 bases. The CDR3 consists of 14 residues. The ends lost 2 bases at V and 1 base at J; junction bases unmatched: 1. Germline CDR1 and CDR2: MNHEY and SMNVEV (reference sequence). The CDR3 sequence: CASSLGTANTEAFF. DNA of the CDR3: TGTGCCAGCAGTTTAGGGACAGCGAACACTGAAGCTTTCTTT.

The chain joins TRBV24-1 to TRBJ2-1; TRBD1 agrees at 7 bases. The V gene end was trimmed by 7 bases and the J gene end by 12 bases; junction bases not matched to a gene: 14. The germline V gene has CDR1 KGHDR and CDR2 SFDVKD. This CDR3 has 14 residues. CDR3 sequence (DNA): TGTGCCACCAGGAAACCGGGACAGACATCAGGGCAGTTCTTC. Its protein is CATRKPGQTSGQFF.

Note on this clone: This sample includes further DNA sequences coding for the same CDR3. This rearrangement joins TRBV27 to TRBJ2-7; weak D call: TRBD1 (6 bases). The V gene lost 4 bases and the J gene lost 3 bases, with 10 bases spanning the gap. CDR3 length equals 13 residues. CDR1 MNHEY and CDR2 SMNVEV come from the germline V gene (reference sequence). The CDR3 sequence is CASSSTGIYEQYF. The CDR3 region has the DNA TGTGCCAGCAGTTCAACAGGGATCTACGAGCAGTACTTC.

The V and J genes are TRBV11-2 and TRBJ2-1; D is perhaps TRBD2 (6 bases). This CDR3 spans 15 amino acids. V gave up 0 bases and J gave up 7 bases, with 13 bases separating them. Germline CDR1 SGHAT, CDR2 FQNNGV. The CDR3 DNA follows: TGTGCCAGCAGCTTAGATGGCGGGCTAGCGAATGAGCAGTTCTTC. Encoded protein: CASSLDGGLANEQFF.

The chain employs TRBV3-1 (or the pseudogene TRBV3-2) and TRBJ2-4, with 9 bases that match TRBD2. Unmatched junction bases numbered 15, after V lost 0 bases and J lost 0 bases. This CDR3 comprises 21 residues. CDR1 LGHDT and CDR2 YNNKEL come from the germline V gene (reference sequence). The CDR3 nucleotides read TGTGCCAGCAGCCAAGATTGGTTTTCGCCGCTAGCGGGACTAGCCAAAAACATTCAGTACTTC. Translating gives CASSQDWFSPLAGLAKNIQYF.

V gene TRBV9 combines with J gene TRBJ2-2, with 7 nucleotides matching TRBD2. Trimming cost V 0 bases and J 4 bases; bases outside gene matches: 9. In germline, CDR1 is SGDLS, CDR2 YYNGEE. This CDR3 contains 17 residues. The CDR3 loop is CASSVDPRIAGTGELFF. The CDR3 bases are TGTGCCAGCAGCGTAGATCCTCGGATAGCGGGCACCGGGGAGCTGTTTTTT. The full variable domain, with the rest looked up from reference TRBV9 and TRBJ2-2, is DSGVTQTPKHLITATGQRVTLRCSPRSGDLSVYWYQQSLDQGLQFLIQYYNGEERAKGNILERFSAQQFPDLHSELNLSSLELGDSALYFCASSVDPRIAGTGELFFGEGSRLTVL.

The chain couples TRBV6-1 to TRBJ1-2; no clear D. The V and J ends lost 0 bases and 12 bases respectively, with 11 bases between them. CDR1 is MNHNS and CDR2 is SASEGT in the germline V gene. The CDR3 contains 12 residues. CDR3 DNA: TGTGCCAGCAGTGAAGCCAAGGACTTCCACACCTTC. It yields the protein CASSEAKDFHTF.

The gene calls are TRBV6-4 and TRBJ2-3, with D unclear. V was shortened by 0 bases and J by 0 bases, with 7 bases between the two germline ends. The CDR3 consists of 15 residues. The germline V gene encodes CDR1 MRHNA and CDR2 SNTAGT. For the CDR3, the DNA is TGTGCCAGCAGTGACTCGTTATCTAGCACAGATACGCAGTATTTT. Translated, it gives CASSDSLSSTDTQYF.

The chain has TRBV5-6 and TRBJ1-2, with 8 bases lining up with TRBD1. Germline CDR1 reads SGHDT; CDR2 reads YYEEEE. The ends lost 6 bases at V and 1 base at J; junction bases unmatched: 8. The CDR3 sequence is 15 residues long. In DNA form, the CDR3 reads TGTGCCAGCACTCCTTTGGACAGGGATAACTATGGCTACACCTTC. Its protein product is CASTPLDRDNYGYTF. The variable domain in full, completed from reference TRBV5-6 and TRBJ1-2, reads DAGVTQSPTHLIKTRGQQVTLRCSPKSGHDTVSWYQQALGQGPQFIFQYYEEEERQRGNFPDRFSGHQFPNYSSELNVNALLLGDSALYLCASTPLDRDNYGYTFGSGTRLTVV.

The chain uses TRBV19 and TRBJ1-2; D not certain. CDR1 LNHDA and CDR2 SQIVND come from the germline V gene (reference sequence). This CDR3 is built from 12 residues. V lost 6 bases and J 2 bases, leaving 7 bases between the germline ends. CDR3 nucleotide sequence: TGTGCCAGTAGACAGAGAAACTATGGCTACACCTTC. Its translation: CASRQRNYGYTF.

This clone was seen only a few times. This chain joins TRBV7-2 and TRBJ1-6; 7 bases fit TRBD1. The CDR3 is made up of 13 amino acids. J gave up 10 bases and V 8 bases, and 8 bases lay outside the gene matches. Per germline, CDR1 SGHTA and CDR2 FQGNSA. Here the CDR3 reads CASGTDRFSPLHF. CDR3 DNA: TGTGCCAGCGGGACAGACAGGTTCTCACCCCTCCACTTT.

The chain recombines TRBV7-9 with TRBJ1-1, with D maybe TRBD1 (5 bases). The germline V gene has CDR1 SEHNR and CDR2 FQNEAQ (reference sequence). Trimming stripped 8 bases from V and 5 bases from J, with 15 bases between. CDR3 size: 13 residues. CDR3 DNA sequence: TGTGCCAGCGACGAAACGGGGGGAACTGAAGCTTTCTTT. Amino acid sequence: CASDETGGTEAFF.

This chain joins TRBV7-9 and TRBJ2-1; D possibly corresponds to TRBD2 (5 bases). V was pared by 2 bases and J by 7 bases, with 12 bases between. The CDR3 extends over 14 amino acids. Germline assignment: CDR1 SEHNR and CDR2 FQNEAQ (reference sequence). The CDR3 reads CASSLRGFRNEQFF. The DNA for the CDR3 is TGTGCCAGCAGCTTACGGGGTTTTCGTAATGAGCAGTTCTTC.

The table lists this clone with a count of one. The chain couples TRBV4-2 to TRBJ1-3; D is perhaps TRBD1 (5 bases). The CDR3 sequence is 15 residues long. Trimming shortened V by 2 bases and J by 4 bases, and 12 bases separated the two germline ends. Germline V gene sequence: CDR1 LGHNA, CDR2 YNFKEQ. The CDR3 DNA reads as TGTGCCAGCAGCCAACCCAGGGCTGGCGGAAACACCATATATTTT. This codes for CASSQPRAGGNTIYF.

The V gene is TRBV19, the J gene TRBJ2-6; 8 bases match TRBD2. V shed 2 bases, J shed 3 bases, and the junction held 6 bases outside the gene matches. The CDR3 spans 17 residues. Germline V gives CDR1 LNHDA, CDR2 SQIVND (reference sequence). The CDR3 reads CASSIIPAGGGANVLTF. Here the CDR3 DNA reads TGTGCCAGTAGTATAATTCCGGCGGGGGGTGGGGCCAACGTCCTGACTTTC. The entire variable domain, with the rest obtained from reference TRBV19 and TRBJ2-6, is as follows: DGGITQSPKYLFRKEGQNVTLSCEQNLNHDAMYWYRQDPGQGLRLIYYSQIVNDFQKGDIAEGYSVSREKKESFPLTVTSAQKNPTAFYLCASSIIPAGGGANVLTFGAGSRLTVL.

The chain couples TRBV7-9 to TRBJ1-2; 9 bases line up with TRBD1. This CDR3 has 15 amino acids. Trimming removed 4 bases from V and 4 bases from J; junction bases left unmatched: 7. From germline, CDR1 is SEHNR and CDR2 FQNEAQ (reference sequence). The CDR3 reads CASSSLDRGGYGYTF. In DNA, the CDR3 is TGTGCCAGCAGCTCACTGGACAGGGGAGGCTATGGCTACACCTTC. Based on the CDR3 plus reference TRBV7-9 and TRBJ1-2, the full variable domain is DTGVSQNPRHKITKRGQNVTFRCDPISEHNRLYWYRQTLGQGPEFLTYFQNEAQLEKSRLLSDRFSAERPKGSFSTLEIQRTEQGDSAMYLCASSSLDRGGYGYTFGSGTRLTVV.

The CDR3 sequence is CASSRPVDRGADSNQPQHF. DNA for the CDR3: TGTGCCAGCAGCCGCCCCGTCGACAGGGGGGCAGATAGCAATCAGCCCCAGCATTTT. The gene calls are TRBV11-2 and TRBJ1-5, with TRBD1 identical over 9 bases. The junction had 14 bases not matched to a gene; V was cut back by 5 bases and J by 0 bases. The CDR3 contains 19 residues. Germline V gives CDR1 SGHAT, CDR2 FQNNGV. The whole variable domain, filled in from reference TRBV11-2 and TRBJ1-5, reads EAGVAQSPRYKIIEKRQSVAFWCNPISGHATLYWYQQILGQGPKLLIQFQNNGVVDDSQLPKDRFSAERLKGVDSTLKIQPAKLEDSAVYLCASSRPVDRGADSNQPQHFGDGTRLSIL.

V usage is TRBV18 and J usage is TRBJ1-1; 9 bases map to TRBD1. This CDR3 has 15 amino acids. The V gene's germline CDR1 is KGHSH and CDR2 LQKENI. The trim removed 2 bases at V and 1 base at J, leaving 2 bases unmatched. The CDR3 reads CASSPRGQGNTEAFF. The CDR3 bases are TGTGCCAGCTCACCAAGGGGACAGGGGAACACTGAAGCTTTCTTT.

V and J are TRBV11-3 and TRBJ2-3; D is perhaps TRBD1 (6 bases). The CDR3 contains 15 residues. The V and J ends lost 3 bases and 0 bases respectively, with 10 bases between them. Looked up from germline, CDR1 is SGHNT and CDR2 is YENEEA. This CDR3 reads CASSFDRMSTDTQYF. CDR3 coding DNA: TGTGCCAGCAGCTTCGACAGGATGAGCACAGATACGCAGTATTTT.

The gene calls are TRBV28 and TRBJ1-2, with D uncertain. The length of the CDR3 is 16 residues. Trimming left V 2 bases short and J 0 bases short, with 13 bases between. From germline, CDR1 is MDHEN and CDR2 SYDVKM. The CDR3 loop is CASSLGTRLSNYGYTF. The CDR3 DNA follows: TGTGCCAGCAGTTTAGGCACTAGGCTTTCTAACTATGGCTACACCTTC.

The rearrangement links TRBV5-1 to TRBJ1-1, with D perhaps matching TRBD1 (5 bases). Trimming left V 0 bases short and J 5 bases short, with 23 bases between. This CDR3 has 18 residues. Germline V gene data show CDR1 as SGHRS and CDR2 as YFSETQ. The CDR3 protein is CASSLASAGRGGSTEAFF. As DNA, the CDR3 is TGCGCCAGCAGCTTGGCCTCGGCGGGAAGGGGTGGTAGTACTGAAGCTTTCTTT. Looking up the rest from reference TRBV5-1 and TRBJ1-1 gives the full variable domain: KAGVTQTPRYLIKTRGQQVTLSCSPISGHRSVSWYQQTPGQGLQFLFEYFSETQRNKGNFPGRFSGRQFSNSRSEMNVSTLELGDSALYLCASSLASAGRGGSTEAFFGQGTRLTVV.

This chain uses TRBV7-9 with TRBJ1-1; TRBD1 might be the D (6 bases). The CDR3 spans 16 residues. Germline V lookup: CDR1 SEHNR, CDR2 FQNEAQ (reference sequence). Trimming removed 5 bases from V and 3 bases from J, with 19 bases in between. The chain's CDR3 is CASSPRGGVRYTEAFF. DNA for the CDR3: TGTGCCAGCAGCCCCCGAGGGGGGGTGCGATACACTGAAGCTTTCTTT.

Details on this clone: Other DNA sequences within the sample encode an identical CDR3. The rearrangement uses TRBV5-1 and TRBJ1-3, with 7 bases identical to TRBD1. Per the germline V gene, CDR1 is SGHRS and CDR2 is YFSETQ. CDR3 length equals 16 residues. The J segment lost 0 bases and the V segment lost 0 bases, leaving 3 bases of the junction unmatched. The CDR3, as DNA: TGCGCCAGCAGCTTGGTTTACAGGGGCTCTGGAAACACCATATATTTT. Translating it yields CASSLVYRGSGNTIYF.